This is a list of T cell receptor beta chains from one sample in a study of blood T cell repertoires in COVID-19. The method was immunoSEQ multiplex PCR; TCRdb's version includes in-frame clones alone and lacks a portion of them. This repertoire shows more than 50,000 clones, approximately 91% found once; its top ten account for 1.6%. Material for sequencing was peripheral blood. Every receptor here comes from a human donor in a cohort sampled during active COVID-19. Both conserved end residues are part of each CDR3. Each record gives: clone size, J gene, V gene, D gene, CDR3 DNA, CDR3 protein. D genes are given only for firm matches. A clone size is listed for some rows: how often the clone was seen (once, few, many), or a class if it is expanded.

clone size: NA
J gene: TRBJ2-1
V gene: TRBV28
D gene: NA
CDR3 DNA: TGTGCCAGCAGTTTAGTGGGGGCAGTGTCCTACAATGAGCAGTTCTTC
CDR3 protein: CASSLVGAVSYNEQFF

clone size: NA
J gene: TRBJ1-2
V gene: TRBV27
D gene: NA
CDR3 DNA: TGTGCCAGCAGTTTGGCCGTAAGCTATGGCTACACCTTC
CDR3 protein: CASSLAVSYGYTF

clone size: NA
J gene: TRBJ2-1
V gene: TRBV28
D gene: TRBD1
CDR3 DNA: TGTGCCAGCAGTCCATACCGGGACAGGGTTAGGGATGAGCAGTTCTTC
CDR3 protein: CASSPYRDRVRDEQFF

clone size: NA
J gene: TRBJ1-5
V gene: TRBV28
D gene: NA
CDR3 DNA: TGTGCCAGCAGTCTCCCATCAACACAGCCCCAGCATTTT
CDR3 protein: CASSLPSTQPQHF

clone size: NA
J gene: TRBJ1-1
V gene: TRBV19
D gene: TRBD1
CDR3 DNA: TGTGCCAGTAGTGCGGATCCGGGACAGGGGATGACTTTCTTT
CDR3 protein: CASSADPGQGMTFF

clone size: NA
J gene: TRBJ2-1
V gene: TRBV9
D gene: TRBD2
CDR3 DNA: TGTGCCAGCAGTAGCGGGAGCCCTCACAATGAGCAGTTCTTC
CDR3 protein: CASSSGSPHNEQFF

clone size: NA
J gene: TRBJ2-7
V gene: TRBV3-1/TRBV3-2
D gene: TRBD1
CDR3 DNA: TGTGCCAGCAGCCAAGAAAAGGCAGGGGGCGGGCACGAGCAGTACTTC
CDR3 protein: CASSQEKAGGGHEQYF

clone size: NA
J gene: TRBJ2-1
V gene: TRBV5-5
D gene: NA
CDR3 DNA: TGTGCCAGCAGCTTGGTTTCGGAGCGGGAGCAGTTCTTC
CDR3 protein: CASSLVSEREQFF

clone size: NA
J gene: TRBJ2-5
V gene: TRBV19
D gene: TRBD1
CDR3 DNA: TGTGCCAGTAGTACACAGACAGGGGAGACCCAGTACTTC
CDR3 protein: CASSTQTGETQYF

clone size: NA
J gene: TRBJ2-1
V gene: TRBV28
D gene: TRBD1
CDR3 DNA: TGTGCCAGCCGCAGACAGGGAAGGAATGAGCAGTTCTTC
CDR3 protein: CASRRQGRNEQFF

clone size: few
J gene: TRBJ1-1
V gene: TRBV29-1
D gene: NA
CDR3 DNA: TGCAGCGTTGAAGGGCGGCCAGGGGATAAGGACACTGAAGCTTTCTTT
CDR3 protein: CSVEGRPGDKDTEAFF

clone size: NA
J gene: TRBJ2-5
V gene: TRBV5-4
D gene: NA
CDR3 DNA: TGTGCCAGCAGCTTGAGTCGGGACACTCAAGAGACCCAGTACTTC
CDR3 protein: CASSLSRDTQETQYF

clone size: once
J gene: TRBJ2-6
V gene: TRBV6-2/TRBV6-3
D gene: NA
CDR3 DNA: TGTGCCAGCAGTTACGCGGGCTCTGGGGCCAACGTCCTGACTTTC
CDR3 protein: CASSYAGSGANVLTF

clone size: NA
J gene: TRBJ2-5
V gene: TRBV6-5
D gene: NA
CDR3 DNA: TGTGCCAGCGGAACACGACAACAAGAGACCCAGTACTTC
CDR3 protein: CASGTRQQETQYF

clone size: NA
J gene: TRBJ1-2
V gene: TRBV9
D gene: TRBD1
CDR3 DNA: TGTGCCAGCAGCGTAACCCTTCGGGACAGGGGTAATGGCTACACCTTC
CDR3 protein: CASSVTLRDRGNGYTF

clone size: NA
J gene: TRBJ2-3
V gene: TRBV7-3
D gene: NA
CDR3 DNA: TGTGCCAGCAGCTTAGAGCGGACCACAGATACGCAGTATTTT
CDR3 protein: CASSLERTTDTQYF

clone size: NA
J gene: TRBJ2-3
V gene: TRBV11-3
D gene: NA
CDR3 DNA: TGTGCCAGCAGCCGGGGAGATACGCAGTATTTT
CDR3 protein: CASSRGDTQYF

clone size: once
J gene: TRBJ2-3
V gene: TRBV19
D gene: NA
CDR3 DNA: TGTGCCAGTAGTATTGCTGGCAGGGGGGATTACGGACCTGCGTATTTT
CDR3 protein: CASSIAGRGDYGPAYF

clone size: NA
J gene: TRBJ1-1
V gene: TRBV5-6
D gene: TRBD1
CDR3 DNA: TGTGCCAGCAGCCCTATTCCGGGACAGGGGAACACTGAAGCTTTCTTT
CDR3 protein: CASSPIPGQGNTEAFF

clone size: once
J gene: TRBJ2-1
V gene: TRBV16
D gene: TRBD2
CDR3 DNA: TGTGCCAGCAGCCTTGCGGCGGGAGGAGCTAATGAGCAGTTCTTC
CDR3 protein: CASSLAAGGANEQFF

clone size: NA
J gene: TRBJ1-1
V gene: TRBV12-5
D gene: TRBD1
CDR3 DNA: TGTGCTAGTGGTCTCGGGACAGGGTCCGTCGCCGAAGCTTTCTTT
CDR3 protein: CASGLGTGSVAEAFF

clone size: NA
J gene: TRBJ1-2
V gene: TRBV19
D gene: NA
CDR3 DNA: TGTGCCAGTAGTGAGAAGTGGAACTATGGCTACACCTTC
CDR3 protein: CASSEKWNYGYTF

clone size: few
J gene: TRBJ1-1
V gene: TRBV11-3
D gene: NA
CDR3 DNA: TGTGCCAGCAGCTTTACGGGAACTGAAGCTTTCTTT
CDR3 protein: CASSFTGTEAFF

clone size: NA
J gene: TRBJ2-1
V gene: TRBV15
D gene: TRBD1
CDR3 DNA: TGTGCCACCAGCGGAACAGGGGGCAATGAGCAGTTCTTC
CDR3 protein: CATSGTGGNEQFF

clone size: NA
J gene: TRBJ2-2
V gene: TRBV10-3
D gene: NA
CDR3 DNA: TGTGCCATAGGACAGACAAACACCGGGGAGCTGTTTTTT
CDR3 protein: CAIGQTNTGELFF

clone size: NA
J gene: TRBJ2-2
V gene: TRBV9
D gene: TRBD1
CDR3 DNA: TGTGCCAGCAGCGAGAGACAGGGGGCTTTCGGGGAGCTGTTTTTT
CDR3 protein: CASSERQGAFGELFF

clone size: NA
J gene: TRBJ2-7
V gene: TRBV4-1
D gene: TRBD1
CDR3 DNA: TGCGCCAGCAGCCAAGGTGGAGGACAGGGCGAGCAGTACTTC
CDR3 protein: CASSQGGGQGEQYF

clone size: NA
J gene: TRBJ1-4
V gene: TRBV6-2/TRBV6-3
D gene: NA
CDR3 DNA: TGTGCCAGCAGCTCCTCGGTTAATGAAAAACTGTTTTTT
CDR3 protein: CASSSSVNEKLFF

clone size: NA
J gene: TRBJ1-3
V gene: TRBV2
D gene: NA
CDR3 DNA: TGTGCCAGCCTACAGGACTCTGGAAACACCATATATTTT
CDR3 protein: CASLQDSGNTIYF

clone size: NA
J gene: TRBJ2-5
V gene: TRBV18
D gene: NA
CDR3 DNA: TGTGCCAGCTCACCCTGGCAGGGCCAAGAGACCCAGTACTTC
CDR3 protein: CASSPWQGQETQYF

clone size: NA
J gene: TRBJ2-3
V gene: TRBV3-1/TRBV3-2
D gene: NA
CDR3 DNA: TGTGCCAGCAGCCAAGGCGGGACAGATACGCAGTATTTT
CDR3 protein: CASSQGGTDTQYF

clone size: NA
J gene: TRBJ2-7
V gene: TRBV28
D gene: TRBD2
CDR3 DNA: TGTGCCAGCAGTCCACTAGCGGGAGTACGCGAGCAGTACTTC
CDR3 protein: CASSPLAGVREQYF

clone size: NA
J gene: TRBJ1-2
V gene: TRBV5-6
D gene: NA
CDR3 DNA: TGTGCCAGCAGCTTGGTCAGGTTCGCCTATGGCTACACCTTC
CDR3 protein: CASSLVRFAYGYTF

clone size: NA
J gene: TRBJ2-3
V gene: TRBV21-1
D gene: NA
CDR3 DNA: TGTGCCAGCAGCGCCTCATCGCGTAGCGACTTTGATACGCAGTATTTT
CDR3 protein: CASSASSRSDFDTQYF

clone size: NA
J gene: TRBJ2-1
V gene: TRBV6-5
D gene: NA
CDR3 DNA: TGTGCCAGCAGCTCCCGGGACACGAACAATGAGCAGTTCTTC
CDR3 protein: CASSSRDTNNEQFF

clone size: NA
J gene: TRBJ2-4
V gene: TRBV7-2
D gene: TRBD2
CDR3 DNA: TGTGCCAGCAGCTGGGGACTACAAAAAAACATTCAGTACTTC
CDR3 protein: CASSWGLQKNIQYF

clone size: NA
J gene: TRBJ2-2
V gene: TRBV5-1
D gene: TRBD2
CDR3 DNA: TGCGCCAGCAGCCTGTGGGGACTAGGGGACACCGGGGAGCTGTTTTTT
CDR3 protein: CASSLWGLGDTGELFF

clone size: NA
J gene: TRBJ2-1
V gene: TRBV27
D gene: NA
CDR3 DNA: TGTGCCAGCAGTTTATTACGGGACAGGGGCGTCTTTAGCGGGAGGGGTAACTACAATGAGCAGTTCTTC
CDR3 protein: CASSLLRDRGVFSGRGNYNEQFF

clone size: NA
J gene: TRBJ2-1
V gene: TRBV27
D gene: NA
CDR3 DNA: TGTGCCAGCAGTTTACGACTAATTCCTTACAATGAGCAGTTCTTC
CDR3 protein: CASSLRLIPYNEQFF

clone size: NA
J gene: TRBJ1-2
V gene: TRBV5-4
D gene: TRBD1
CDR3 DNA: TGTGCCAGCAGCCCGACAGGGGGGAATGGCTACACCTTC
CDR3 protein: CASSPTGGNGYTF

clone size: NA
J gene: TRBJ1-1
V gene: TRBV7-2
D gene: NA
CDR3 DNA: TGTGCCAGCAGCACCAGGACACGGAACACTGAAGCTTTCTTT
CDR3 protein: CASSTRTRNTEAFF